This paragraph covers one TCR beta chain sequence. Its target is not known. It was with 60 Vbeta and 13 Jbeta primers that the PCR ran. Here immunoSEQ multiplex PCR was the method, and the copy in TCRdb shows in-frame clones only, minus some. Among about 95,000 clones listed, around 75% were seen once. The sample belongs to a study of cytomegalovirus exposure and HLA in healthy donors. Study results and limitations: As a later analysis showed, a missense DCLRE1C variant was linked to trimming of TCR beta V- and J-genes. The number of N-insertions in an Asian-associated ancestry cluster was reportedly below the approximately 700-donor mean in a later analysis. In most subjects, TCR beta sequences reportedly gave accurate predictions of HLA-A and HLA-B alleles. Later analysis found that TCR beta chains associated with HLA were more clonally expanded than other, equally common chains.

V gave up 4 bases and J gave up 0 bases, with 3 bases separating them. The CDR3 has 12 residues. The germline CDR1 and CDR2 sequences are MGHDK and SYGVNS. The chain carries TRBV25-1 and TRBJ1-2; D gene unclear. Sequencing input: PBMCs. The sequence came from a man between 18 and 29 years old in good health and CMV-seropositive. The CDR3 sequence is CASSVTNYGYTF. The CDR3 DNA follows: TGTGCCAGCAGTGTCACTAACTATGGCTACACCTTC.